What follows is one T cell receptor beta chain and its context. Its antigen is not known. This sample is drawn from a study of cytomegalovirus exposure and HLA in healthy donors. General study points: Sequencing artifact likely explains a cluster of highly shared sequence variants. A later analysis revealed that TCR association rates differed between HLA loci, peaking at DRB1 and bottoming out at HLA-C.

PCR involved 60 Vbeta and 13 Jbeta primers. Repertoires were generated with immunoSEQ multiplex PCR, while TCRdb's copy carries only in-frame clones and drops some. This sample has 140,000 to 150,000 clones; 65% to 85% occur once, and the top ten carry roughly 4.3%. CDR3 length: 14 residues. CDR1 is SGHDT and CDR2 is YYEEEE in the germline V gene. J lost 0 bases, V lost 2 bases, and 2 bases had no gene match. V and J are TRBV5-6 and TRBJ2-7; 7 bases are a match to TRBD1. Material for sequencing was PBMCs. This sequence was found in a woman aged 40 to 50 in good health and CMV-seropositive. CDR3 residues: CASSFGTVSYEQYF. The CDR3 DNA reads TGTGCCAGCAGCTTTGGGACAGTCTCCTACGAGCAGTACTTC.